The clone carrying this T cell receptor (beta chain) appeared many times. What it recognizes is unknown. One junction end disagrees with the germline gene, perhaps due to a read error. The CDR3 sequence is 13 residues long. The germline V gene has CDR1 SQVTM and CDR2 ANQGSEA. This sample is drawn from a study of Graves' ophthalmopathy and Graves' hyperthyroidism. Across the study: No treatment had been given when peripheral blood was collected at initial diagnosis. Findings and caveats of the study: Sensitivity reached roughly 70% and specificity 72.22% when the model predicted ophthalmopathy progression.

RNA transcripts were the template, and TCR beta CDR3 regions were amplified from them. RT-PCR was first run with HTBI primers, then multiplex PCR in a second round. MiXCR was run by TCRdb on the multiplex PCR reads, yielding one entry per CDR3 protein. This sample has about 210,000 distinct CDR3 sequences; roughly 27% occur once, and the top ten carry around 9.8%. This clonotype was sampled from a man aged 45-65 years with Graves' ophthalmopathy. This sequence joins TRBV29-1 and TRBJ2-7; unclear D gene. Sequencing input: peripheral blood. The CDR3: CSVKGGDFYEQYF. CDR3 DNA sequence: TGCAGCGTTAAGGGCGGAGATTTTTACGAGCAATACTTC.